This is a list of T cell receptor beta chains from one sample in a study of regulatory T cells in long-lasting Graves disease. TCRdb reprocessed the multiplex PCR reads via MiXCR and lists one record per CDR3 protein. The data show around 510,000 distinct CDR3 sequences, roughly 20% seen once. Here the sequenced sample was peripheral blood mononuclear cells (PBMCs), taken when the disease was refractory, from a patient treated with antithyroid drugs. These receptors were collected from a female donor with Graves disease. CDR3s include the opening cysteine and the closing phenylalanine or tryptophan. The order of the fields is V gene, J gene, D gene, clone size, CDR3 DNA, CDR3 protein. A D gene is named only where the DNA matches it firmly. Rows give clone size only sometimes, using once, few, many, or a class for an expanded clone.

V gene: TRBV6-7
J gene: TRBJ1-2
D gene: NA
clone size: NA
CDR3 DNA: TGTGCCAGCAGTTACTCGTGGGACAACTATGGCTACACCTTC
CDR3 protein: CASSYSWDNYGYTF

V gene: TRBV24-1
J gene: TRBJ2-1
D gene: TRBD2
clone size: few
CDR3 DNA: TGTACCACCAGTGATAAAACTAGCGGTCAAAGCTCCTACAATGAGCAGTTCTTC
CDR3 protein: CTTSDKTSGQSSYNEQFF

V gene: TRBV12-3/TRBV12-4
J gene: TRBJ1-1
D gene: NA
clone size: many
CDR3 DNA: TGTGCCAGCAGTTTGACGGGGATTAACACTGAAGCTTTCTTT
CDR3 protein: CASSLTGINTEAFF

V gene: TRBV3-1
J gene: TRBJ1-1
D gene: NA
clone size: many
CDR3 DNA: TGTGCCAGCAGCCAAGTGCCTCAGAGCACTGAAGCTTTCTTT
CDR3 protein: CASSQVPQSTEAFF

V gene: TRBV5-1
J gene: TRBJ2-7
D gene: TRBD1
clone size: many
CDR3 DNA: TGCGCCAGCAGCCTCGAACAGGGGGCGGGCAGCGAGCAGTACTTC
CDR3 protein: CASSLEQGAGSEQYF

V gene: TRBV20-1
J gene: TRBJ1-6
D gene: NA
clone size: NA
CDR3 DNA: TGCAGTGCGCTGACACAGAATTCACCCCTCCACTTT
CDR3 protein: CSALTQNSPLHF

V gene: TRBV7-3
J gene: TRBJ2-6
D gene: TRBD2
clone size: NA
CDR3 DNA: TGTGCCAGCAGCTCCGGACTAGCGGGAGCTGGGGCCAACGTCCTGACTTTC
CDR3 protein: CASSSGLAGAGANVLTF

V gene: TRBV12-3/TRBV12-4
J gene: TRBJ1-1
D gene: TRBD1
clone size: few
CDR3 DNA: TGTGCCAGCAGCTCGCCTACCGACAGGGGGATAAGCACTGAAGCTTTCTTT
CDR3 protein: CASSSPTDRGISTEAFF

V gene: TRBV10-1
J gene: TRBJ2-7
D gene: NA
clone size: many
CDR3 DNA: TGCGCCAGCCGGCGTGCACCGGGTCCCTACGAGCAGTACTTC
CDR3 protein: CASRRAPGPYEQYF

V gene: TRBV7-2
J gene: TRBJ2-4
D gene: NA
clone size: few
CDR3 DNA: TGTGCCAGCAGCCTCTTCGCGGTAGCCAAAAACATTCAGTACTTC
CDR3 protein: CASSLFAVAKNIQYF

V gene: TRBV6-1
J gene: TRBJ2-5
D gene: TRBD2
clone size: NA
CDR3 DNA: TGTGCCAGCAGTGGCGGGACTAGCGGGAGAGGGACCCAGTACTTC
CDR3 protein: CASSGGTSGRGTQYF

V gene: TRBV27
J gene: TRBJ2-7
D gene: TRBD1
clone size: NA
CDR3 DNA: TGTGCCAGCAGGGGGACAGCTGCCTTCTCCTACGAGCAGTACTTC
CDR3 protein: CASRGTAAFSYEQYF

V gene: TRBV6-2/TRBV6-3
J gene: TRBJ1-4
D gene: NA
clone size: NA
CDR3 DNA: TGTGCCAGCCAACGACGGGTCTTTAATGAAAAACTGTTTTTT
CDR3 protein: CASQRRVFNEKLFF

V gene: TRBV7-2
J gene: TRBJ2-5
D gene: NA
clone size: few
CDR3 DNA: TGTGCCAGCAGCTTAGGACGGGGGACAACTCGTGGTGGGGTCCAAGAGACCCAGTACTTC
CDR3 protein: CASSLGRGTTRGGVQETQYF

V gene: TRBV6-5
J gene: TRBJ2-7
D gene: NA
clone size: many
CDR3 DNA: TGTGCCAGCAGTTACTTCGGACAAAAACTCTCCTACGAGCAGTACTTC
CDR3 protein: CASSYFGQKLSYEQYF

V gene: TRBV9
J gene: TRBJ2-7
D gene: TRBD2
clone size: NA
CDR3 DNA: TGTGCCAGCAGCGACGGGACTACCGGCGAGCAGTACTTC
CDR3 protein: CASSDGTTGEQYF

V gene: TRBV24-1
J gene: TRBJ2-2
D gene: TRBD2
clone size: many
CDR3 DNA: TGTGCCACCAGTGGACTTAGTAGCGGGCTCAACACCGGGGAGCTGTTTTTT
CDR3 protein: CATSGLSSGLNTGELFF

V gene: TRBV20-1
J gene: TRBJ1-1
D gene: NA
clone size: few
CDR3 DNA: TGCAGTGCTAGACCCGCAAGCCTGAGGAAAGCTTTCTTT
CDR3 protein: CSARPASLRKAFF

V gene: TRBV12-3/TRBV12-4
J gene: TRBJ2-5
D gene: NA
clone size: many
CDR3 DNA: TGTGCCAGCAGTTTACTTCGGGGGGAGACCCAGTACTTC
CDR3 protein: CASSLLRGETQYF

V gene: TRBV6-5
J gene: TRBJ1-2
D gene: NA
clone size: NA
CDR3 DNA: TGTGCCAGCAGTTCCCAGGGAGGGCTGGGCTACACCTTC
CDR3 protein: CASSSQGGLGYTF

V gene: TRBV12-3/TRBV12-4
J gene: TRBJ2-4
D gene: NA
clone size: NA
CDR3 DNA: TGTGCCAGCAGTACGGGGAGCGGGGCCAAAAACATTCAGTACTTC
CDR3 protein: CASSTGSGAKNIQYF

V gene: TRBV6-1
J gene: TRBJ2-7
D gene: TRBD2
clone size: many
CDR3 DNA: TGTGCCAGCAGAACCCCGGGACTAGCTTCCCACGAGCAGTACTTC
CDR3 protein: CASRTPGLASHEQYF

V gene: TRBV6-1
J gene: TRBJ1-1
D gene: NA
clone size: NA
CDR3 DNA: TGTGCCAGCAGTGTACTGAGGGGAGGAGACTCCACTGAAGCTTTCTTT
CDR3 protein: CASSVLRGGDSTEAFF

V gene: TRBV30
J gene: TRBJ2-2
D gene: TRBD1
clone size: NA
CDR3 DNA: TGTGCCTGGAGTGTAAATGCCGGGACAGTCCGCGGGGAGCTGTTTTTT
CDR3 protein: CAWSVNAGTVRGELFF

V gene: TRBV19
J gene: TRBJ2-6
D gene: TRBD1
clone size: NA
CDR3 DNA: TGTGCCAGTAGTCCCGGGACAGTCGGGAATTTTTTCGGGGCCAACGTCCTGACTTTC
CDR3 protein: CASSPGTVGNFFGANVLTF

V gene: TRBV4-2
J gene: TRBJ2-7
D gene: TRBD2
clone size: NA
CDR3 DNA: TGTGCCAGCAGCCTAGACCGCCTCCAGGGCGGGAGGTACTACGAGCAGTACTTC
CDR3 protein: CASSLDRLQGGRYYEQYF

V gene: TRBV30
J gene: TRBJ1-3
D gene: NA
clone size: NA
CDR3 DNA: TGTGCCTGGAGTGTACGGCCGCCCTCTGGAAACACCATATATTTT
CDR3 protein: CAWSVRPPSGNTIYF

V gene: TRBV12-3/TRBV12-4
J gene: TRBJ2-7
D gene: TRBD2
clone size: many
CDR3 DNA: TGTGCCAGCAGTACTGGACTAGCGGGCTACTACGAGCAGTACTTC
CDR3 protein: CASSTGLAGYYEQYF

V gene: TRBV27
J gene: TRBJ1-2
D gene: TRBD1
clone size: few
CDR3 DNA: TGTGCCAGCCGTACCACAGGGGGCGAGGGCTACACCTTC
CDR3 protein: CASRTTGGEGYTF

V gene: TRBV7-6
J gene: TRBJ2-4
D gene: TRBD2
clone size: NA
CDR3 DNA: TGTGCCAGCAGCTCAAGGACTAGCGGGAAAAACATTCAGTACTTC
CDR3 protein: CASSSRTSGKNIQYF

V gene: TRBV12-3/TRBV12-4
J gene: TRBJ2-3
D gene: NA
clone size: NA
CDR3 DNA: TGTGCCAGCAGTTTAGCGCTTAACAGGGGCACAGATACGCAGTATTTT
CDR3 protein: CASSLALNRGTDTQYF

V gene: TRBV11-2
J gene: TRBJ2-1
D gene: TRBD2
clone size: NA
CDR3 DNA: TGTGCCAGCGGAAAGACCGGGAGGGCGTACAATGAGCAGTTCTTC
CDR3 protein: CASGKTGRAYNEQFF

V gene: TRBV12-3/TRBV12-4
J gene: TRBJ2-7
D gene: NA
clone size: few
CDR3 DNA: TGTGCCAGCAGTCTCGGGACGGGCAGAGGAGGGGCGCAGTACTTC
CDR3 protein: CASSLGTGRGGAQYF

V gene: TRBV5-1
J gene: TRBJ1-2
D gene: NA
clone size: NA
CDR3 DNA: TGCGCCAGCAGCTTTGGGGAGTTACAGCGCGACTATGGCTACACCTTC
CDR3 protein: CASSFGELQRDYGYTF

V gene: TRBV29-1
J gene: TRBJ2-2
D gene: NA
clone size: NA
CDR3 DNA: TGCAGCGTCGGGACGGCCGGGGAGCTGTTTTTT
CDR3 protein: CSVGTAGELFF

V gene: TRBV12-3/TRBV12-4
J gene: TRBJ1-5
D gene: NA
clone size: many
CDR3 DNA: TGTGCCAGCAGTTTAGCACGATTGGGGAAATGGCGCCCTGGCAATCAGCCCCAGCATTTT
CDR3 protein: CASSLARLGKWRPGNQPQHF

V gene: TRBV20-1
J gene: TRBJ2-3
D gene: NA
clone size: few
CDR3 DNA: TGCAGTGCTAGAGAGAGCCGCCGCACAGATACGCAGTATTTT
CDR3 protein: CSARESRRTDTQYF

V gene: TRBV6-1
J gene: TRBJ2-2
D gene: TRBD1
clone size: many
CDR3 DNA: TGTGCCACCCGACAGGGGGCCAACACCGGGGAGCTGTTTTTT
CDR3 protein: CATRQGANTGELFF

V gene: TRBV27
J gene: TRBJ2-7
D gene: NA
clone size: NA
CDR3 DNA: TGTGCCAGCAGTGCGGGGACCGGCGGGTTCGTCGAGCAGTACTTC
CDR3 protein: CASSAGTGGFVEQYF

V gene: TRBV28
J gene: TRBJ1-6
D gene: TRBD1
clone size: NA
CDR3 DNA: TGTGCCATCTCTTTGGGGGACAGGTATAATTCACCCCTCCACTTT
CDR3 protein: CAISLGDRYNSPLHF

V gene: TRBV20-1
J gene: TRBJ1-1
D gene: NA
clone size: many
CDR3 DNA: TGCAGTGCTAGAGTTTCCAGCCTCAACACTGAAGCTTTCTTT
CDR3 protein: CSARVSSLNTEAFF

V gene: TRBV27
J gene: TRBJ1-2
D gene: NA
clone size: NA
CDR3 DNA: TGTGCCAGCAGACCCCAGGGCGGGGGTGACTACACCTTC
CDR3 protein: CASRPQGGGDYTF